A single sample gave rise to the 26 T cell receptor beta chains below, sequenced in a study of blood T cell repertoires in COVID-19 (dated by TCRdb to 2020 to 2022). Receptor libraries were prepared by the immunoSEQ multiplex PCR assay. Not all clones reach the TCRdb copy of this immuneACCESS table, which keeps in-frame sequences only. Checked studies attribute under half of the gap to unresolved V genes and leave the rest unexplained. This sample gives 490,000 or so clones in total; approximately 86% of them show up just once. Just over 8% of the sample lies in the top ten. Source material: PBMCs or T cells enriched from blood (not recorded which). These TCRs come from a woman aged 55-69 years who had recovered from COVID-19.

The chain couples TRBV19 to TRBJ1-5; a possible D gene is TRBD1 (5 bases). V was cut by 5 bases and J by 0 bases, with 14 bases left in between. Germline loops: CDR1 LNHDA, CDR2 SQIVND (reference sequence). This CDR3 has 16 amino acids. The CDR3 spells CASSPQGSYSNQPQHF. The CDR3 nucleotides read TGTGCCAGTAGTCCCCAGGGATCTTATAGCAATCAGCCCCAGCATTTT.

Only one count was recorded for this clone. DNA for the CDR3: TGTGCCAGCAGTCGTTCTAGCGGGGGTAATGAGCAGTTCTTC. Protein product: CASSRSSGGNEQFF. The gene calls are TRBV6-5 and TRBJ2-1; 10 bases map to TRBD2. Germline CDR1 MNHEY, CDR2 SVGAGI. The ends lost 5 bases at V and 7 bases at J; junction bases unmatched: 5. The CDR3 loop spans 14 amino acids.

This clone showed up just once. This specimen includes other DNA sequences encoding the same CDR3. The rearrangement links TRBV3-1 (or the pseudogene TRBV3-2) to TRBJ1-2; 7 bases line up with TRBD1. The V and J ends lost 3 bases and 5 bases, in that order; junction bases with no gene match: 3. From germline, CDR1 is LGHDT and CDR2 YNNKEL (reference sequence). The CDR3 is made up of 13 amino acids. The CDR3 sequence is CASSQGRGYGYTF. The CDR3 coding sequence is TGTGCCAGCAGCCAGGGCAGGGGGTATGGCTACACCTTC.

This chain joins TRBV12-2 and TRBJ2-3; the table's TRBD2 call for D was not verified on the DNA. TRBV12-2 is a recognized pseudogene. The CDR3 totals 18 residues. This chain's CDR3 is CASRPFERGACLSDTQYF. CDR3 nucleotides: TGTGCAAGTCGCCCCTTCGAGCGGGGGGCCTGTTTGTCAGATACGCAGTATTTT.

The rearrangement joins TRBV19 to TRBJ1-5; 7 nucleotides line up with TRBD1. J was trimmed by 1 base and V by 5 bases; bases with no gene match: 8. The CDR3 covers 16 residues. Germline assignment: CDR1 LNHDA and CDR2 SQIVND (reference sequence). CDR3 in DNA: TGTGCCAGTAGTCCGCGGACAGGACTGAGCAATCAGCCCCAGCATTTT. It yields the protein CASSPRTGLSNQPQHF.

This chain links TRBV4-2 with TRBJ2-3; TRBD2 aligns across 8 bases. This CDR3 spans 18 amino acids. With 1 base clipped from V and 2 bases from J, the junction kept 11 bases outside the gene matches. Per germline, CDR1 LGHNA and CDR2 YNFKEQ. CDR3 sequence reads: CASSQVGSAGGATDTQYF. CDR3 nucleotides: TGTGCCAGCAGCCAAGTGGGCTCGGCCGGGGGGGCCACAGATACGCAGTATTTT.

The chain carries TRBV5-1 and TRBJ2-1, with 9 bases aligning to TRBD2. In germline, CDR1 is SGHRS, CDR2 YFSETQ. Trimming at V came to 7 bases and at J to 0 bases, leaving 14 bases not matched to a gene. The CDR3 extends over 18 amino acids. CDR3 loop: CASGIAGAETSSYNEQFF. CDR3 sequence (DNA): TGCGCCAGCGGTATAGCGGGAGCAGAGACTAGCTCCTACAATGAGCAGTTCTTC. The variable domain in full, completed from reference TRBV5-1 and TRBJ2-1, reads KAGVTQTPRYLIKTRGQQVTLSCSPISGHRSVSWYQQTPGQGLQFLFEYFSETQRNKGNFPGRFSGRQFSNSRSEMNVSTLELGDSALYLCASGIAGAETSSYNEQFFGPGTRLTVL.

The chain is built from TRBV5-1 and TRBJ2-3; 9 bases map to TRBD2. V gave up 4 bases and J gave up 4 bases; unmatched junction bases: 4. This CDR3 spans 14 amino acids. Germline V CDR1 and CDR2: SGHRS, YFSETQ. For the CDR3, the DNA is TGCGCCAGCAGCCCCGCGGGGGGGTCAGATACGCAGTATTTT. Its protein is CASSPAGGSDTQYF.

The chain carries TRBV6-5 and TRBJ2-1; TRBD1 aligns across 12 bases. Germline CDR1 MNHEY, CDR2 SVGAGI. The junction had 2 bases not matched to a gene; V was cut back by 4 bases and J by 10 bases. This CDR3 region has 13 residues. The CDR3 DNA is TGTGCCAGCAGTTCCGGGACAGGGGGCGAGCAGTTCTTC. Amino acids: CASSSGTGGEQFF.

This clone has only one observation. The chain recombines TRBV15 with TRBJ1-4; D uncertain. Trimming removed 0 bases at V and 3 bases at J, with 8 bases between. The CDR3 covers 15 residues. Germline CDR1 is LNHNV and CDR2 is YYDKDF (reference sequence). The CDR3 region has the DNA TGTGCCACCAGCAGAGAGGCACAGTCTAATGAAAAACTGTTTTTT. Translated: CATSREAQSNEKLFF.

The chain uses TRBV21-1 and TRBJ2-7; the DNA was not used to check the table's D call, TRBD1. TRBV21-1 has pseudogene status. This CDR3 has 18 amino acids. The CDR3 spells CASSKEPGRQGVVYEQYV. The CDR3 DNA sequence: TGTGCCAGCAGCAAAGAACCGGGGAGACAGGGGGTTGTTTACGAGCAGTACGTC.

V is TRBV25-1 and J is TRBJ1-1, with a weak D call TRBD1 (5 bases). V lost 6 bases to trimming and J lost 5 bases, with 13 bases between them. CDR1 and CDR2 from the germline V gene are MGHDK and SYGVNS. The CDR3 length is 13 residues. The CDR3 DNA reads as TGTGCCAGCAGATGGGGGGATGGAACTGAAGCTTTCTTT. It codes for CASRWGDGTEAFF.

The J gene is TRBJ1-1, the V gene TRBV5-1, with 7 bases lining up with TRBD1. Germline assignment: CDR1 SGHRS and CDR2 YFSETQ. This CDR3 contains 16 residues. V shed 2 bases, J shed 0 bases, and the junction held 7 bases outside the gene matches. The CDR3 sequence: CASSFRTGSMNTEAFF. The DNA of the CDR3 is TGCGCCAGCAGCTTTCGGACAGGTTCAATGAACACTGAAGCTTTCTTT. The whole variable domain, filled in from reference TRBV5-1 and TRBJ1-1, reads KAGVTQTPRYLIKTRGQQVTLSCSPISGHRSVSWYQQTPGQGLQFLFEYFSETQRNKGNFPGRFSGRQFSNSRSEMNVSTLELGDSALYLCASSFRTGSMNTEAFFGQGTRLTVV.

The chain uses TRBV28 and TRBJ1-5, with a possible D match to TRBD1 (6 bases). The CDR3 is made up of 14 amino acids. Trimming shortened V by 3 bases and J by 3 bases, and 9 bases separated the two germline ends. Per germline, CDR1 MDHEN and CDR2 SYDVKM. The CDR3 here is CASSFRGSNQPQHF. In DNA form, the CDR3 reads TGTGCCAGCAGTTTTAGGGGGTCCAATCAGCCCCAGCATTTT.

This sequence joins TRBV9 and TRBJ2-2, with TRBD2 matching over 10 bases. The germline gives CDR1 SGDLS, CDR2 YYNGEE. Germline trimming cut 2 bases from V and 3 bases from J; bases unmatched to any gene: 4. The CDR3 contains 16 residues. The CDR3 nucleotides are TGTGCCAGCAGCGTCTCTAGCGGGGGCGACACCGGGGAGCTGTTTTTT. This sequence encodes CASSVSSGGDTGELFF.

The chain recombines TRBV28 with TRBJ1-1; D might be TRBD1 (5 bases). Between the trimmed V and J ends, which lost 11 bases and 5 bases, there was a span of 15 bases. This CDR3 comprises 12 residues. Germline V CDR1 and CDR2: MDHEN, SYDVKM. CDR3 bases: TGTGCCCTAGGGAGGGGATCAACTGAAGCTTTCTTT. Protein product: CALGRGSTEAFF.

The V and J genes are TRBV19 and TRBJ2-1, with D tentatively TRBD1 (6 bases). V was trimmed by 5 bases and J by 0 bases, leaving 14 bases between them. The CDR3 length is 16 residues. Per germline, CDR1 LNHDA and CDR2 SQIVND (reference sequence). This chain's CDR3 is CASSVVRGTSYNEQFF. As DNA, the CDR3 is TGTGCCAGTAGTGTGGTCAGGGGCACCTCCTACAATGAGCAGTTCTTC.

The V gene is TRBV19, the J gene TRBJ2-7; tentative D call: TRBD1 (8 bases). The CDR3 covers 16 residues. The germline V gene encodes CDR1 LNHDA and CDR2 SQIVND (reference sequence). Trimming took 5 bases from V and 4 from J, leaving 21 bases between them. The CDR3 nucleotides read TGTGCCAGTAGTGTAACAGGGGGGGAGTACCTATACGAGCAGTACGTC. Its protein is CASSVTGGEYLYEQYV.

The V and J genes are TRBV25-1 and TRBJ1-1; the D is unclear. Per germline, CDR1 MGHDK and CDR2 SYGVNS. This CDR3 has 11 amino acids. Trimming removed 5 bases at V and 10 bases at J, with 11 bases between. CDR3 in DNA: TGTGCCAGCAGTCTGAACACGGGAGCTTTCTTT. This gives the protein CASSLNTGAFF.

The CDR3 loop is CAAGGNGNEQYF. The DNA for the CDR3 is TGTGCCGCGGGAGGGAATGGTAACGAGCAGTACTTC. The chain carries TRBV6-5 and TRBJ2-7; TRBD2 aligns across 9 bases. CDR3 length: 12 amino acids. With 11 bases clipped from V and 5 bases from J, the junction kept 7 bases outside the gene matches. Germline V CDR1 and CDR2: MNHEY, SVGAGI.

The CDR3 here is CASTQGNEQFF. Written as DNA, the CDR3 is TGTGCCAGCACACAGGGCAATGAGCAGTTCTTC. The chain joins TRBV7-9 to TRBJ2-1; D perhaps matches TRBD1 (6 bases). V gave up 7 bases and J gave up 6 bases, with 7 bases separating them. This CDR3 spans 11 amino acids. Per the germline V gene, CDR1 is SEHNR and CDR2 is FQNEAQ (reference sequence).

The chain combines TRBV5-1 with TRBJ2-3; a possible D gene is TRBD1 (6 bases). CDR3 length equals 15 residues. CDR1 is SGHRS and CDR2 is YFSETQ in the germline V gene. The V end lost 2 bases, the J end lost 1 base, and 11 bases lay between the germline ends. The CDR3 region has the DNA TGCGCCAGCAGCTTAGAACAGGGTGGCACAGATACGCAGTATTTT. This encodes CASSLEQGGTDTQYF. The full variable domain, with the rest looked up from reference TRBV5-1 and TRBJ2-3, is KAGVTQTPRYLIKTRGQQVTLSCSPISGHRSVSWYQQTPGQGLQFLFEYFSETQRNKGNFPGRFSGRQFSNSRSEMNVSTLELGDSALYLCASSLEQGGTDTQYFGPGTRLTVL.

This sequence joins TRBV3-1 (or the pseudogene TRBV3-2) and TRBJ2-3; possible D gene TRBD1, 6 bases. The ends were cut back, 6 bases at V and 4 bases at J, with 17 bases in the middle. The CDR3 totals 15 residues. Germline CDR1 is LGHDT and CDR2 is YNNKEL (reference sequence). CDR3 coding DNA: TGTGCCAGCAGTCCGGACAGATCAAGGGCAGATACGCAGTATTTT. Its translation is CASSPDRSRADTQYF.

The gene calls are TRBV6-5 and TRBJ1-5; 7 bases fit TRBD1. After removal of 6 bases from V and 2 bases from J, the junction contained 7 bases not matched to a gene. The CDR3 extends over 15 amino acids. In germline, CDR1 is MNHEY, CDR2 SVGAGI. The CDR3 sequence is CASSNDREGNQPQHF. Written as DNA, the CDR3 is TGTGCCAGCAGCAATGACAGGGAGGGCAATCAGCCCCAGCATTTT.

The chain is built from TRBV6-1 and TRBJ1-4; a possible D gene is TRBD1 (5 bases). Germline loops: CDR1 MNHNS, CDR2 SASEGT. This CDR3 is built from 16 residues. V dropped 2 bases and J dropped 2 bases, with 12 bases sitting between them. The CDR3 nucleotides read TGTGCCAGCAGTGAAAGGCAGGGAAGCACTAATGAAAAACTGTTTTTT. It codes for CASSERQGSTNEKLFF.

The chain carries TRBV11-2 and TRBJ2-1; D uncertain. The CDR3 spans 14 residues. V was cut by 1 base and J by 6 bases, with 10 bases left in between. Germline V gives CDR1 SGHAT, CDR2 FQNNGV. The CDR3 DNA reads as TGTGCCAGCAGCTTAGTTACCGAGGTCAATGAGCAGTTCTTC. The encoded protein is CASSLVTEVNEQFF.